The clone carrying this T cell receptor beta chain was recorded many times. What it binds is unknown. The starting material, 10 ml of fresh peripheral blood, provided the PBMCs. RNA served as the template for amplifying TCR beta CDR3 regions. Second-round multiplex PCR came after first-round RT-PCR with HTBI primers. TCRdb passed the multiplex PCR reads through MiXCR, listing each CDR3 protein once. The sample has 40,000 to 45,000 distinct CDR3 sequences; over 40% are singletons. The sample is drawn from a study of Graves' ophthalmopathy and Graves' hyperthyroidism. Whole-study results and caveats: The authors also found most expanded thyroid clonotypes above 0.001 frequency in blood. With over 85% sensitivity and more than 75% specificity, a 13-signature model separated ophthalmopathy from stable hyperthyroidism.

Germline CDR1 reads MGHRA; CDR2 reads YSYEKL. The length of the CDR3 is 16 residues. V dropped 4 bases and J dropped 2; count of bases not matched to a gene: 10. The V call is TRBV4-1, the J call TRBJ1-2; 7 nucleotides line up with TRBD1. Material for sequencing was peripheral blood. The clonotype originates from an adult man with Graves' ophthalmopathy. CDR3 amino acids: CASSLGVLGQNYGYTF. CDR3 DNA sequence: TGCGCCAGCAGCCTAGGGGTCCTGGGACAGAACTATGGCTACACCTTC.